The entry below describes one T cell receptor beta chain. The data stem from a study of shared clonotypes between healthy human individuals. Donors, healthy HIV-negative adults, lacked recent acute infections or vaccinations. Naive CD45RA+ and memory CD45RA-negative subsets were split from CD4+ cells. For every subset, genomic DNA was evenly distributed across several immunoSEQ plates. Data came from immunoSEQ multiplex PCR; TCRdb stores just in-frame clones and leaves some out. The data hold approximately 980,000 clones, with 76% observed a single time. The source is a man between 18 and 35 years old in good health. The specimen sequenced was memory CD4+ T cells sorted from blood. Sample subset: CD45RA-negative fraction.

CDR3 sequence: CASSQGGWTSGETQYF. The CDR3 nucleotides are TGTGCCAGCAGCCAAGGAGGCTGGACTAGCGGAGAGACCCAGTACTTC. The J gene is TRBJ2-5, the V gene TRBV14; 10 nucleotides align to TRBD2. The V segment lost 1 base and the J segment 4 bases; nucleotides outside the gene matches: 6. Germline lookup yields CDR1 SGHDN and CDR2 FVKESK. The CDR3 has 16 amino acids.